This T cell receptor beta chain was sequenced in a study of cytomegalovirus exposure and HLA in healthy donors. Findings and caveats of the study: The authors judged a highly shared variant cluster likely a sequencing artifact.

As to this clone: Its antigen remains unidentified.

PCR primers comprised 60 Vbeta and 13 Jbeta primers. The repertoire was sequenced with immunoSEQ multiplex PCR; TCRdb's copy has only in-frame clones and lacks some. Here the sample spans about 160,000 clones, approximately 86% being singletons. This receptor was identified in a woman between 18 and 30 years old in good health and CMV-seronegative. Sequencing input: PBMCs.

CDR3 DNA sequence: TGTGCCAGCAGTTCCCCGGGACATGGCTATGGCTACACCTTC. It is translated as CASSSPGHGYGYTF. The V call is TRBV6-5, the J call TRBJ1-2; possible D gene TRBD1, 6 bases. This CDR3 region has 14 residues. Germline V gene data show CDR1 as MNHEY and CDR2 as SVGAGI. The germline V and J ends were trimmed by 4 bases and 4 bases, with 13 bases remaining between them.